This TCR beta chain came from a study of blood T cells in healthy people across ages. Germline CDR1 and CDR2: LGHNA and YNFKEQ. Trimming removed 1 base from V and 4 bases from J, with 13 bases in between. The CDR3 loop spans 15 amino acids. PCR was performed a second time for about 7 to 11 cycles using a sample-barcoded 5' primer and a J-beta primer mix. TCRdb re-called the 5' RACE reads with MiXCR, one entry per CDR3 protein. The table has 800,000 to 1,300,000 distinct CDR3 sequences, about 25% seen once. These sequences were also reported in another study, on T cells of mothers and their children.

The J gene is TRBJ1-2, the V gene TRBV4-2; D not certain. The TCR originated in a girl under 10 years old in good health. Sequenced sample: blood. Written as DNA, the CDR3 is TGTGCCAGCAGCCAAGCGCGGGGAGTGAGCTATGGCTACACCTTC. Protein product: CASSQARGVSYGYTF.